One and the same sample provided the 23 T cell receptor beta chains below, sequenced in a study of identical twins. MiXCR, applied by TCRdb to the 5' RACE reads, yields one record per CDR3 protein. Of around 1.7 million distinct CDR3 sequences in the sample, about 32% were seen once. The sequenced sample was cord blood. The receptors shown here come from a newborn girl in good health.

This clonotype has a handful of counts. This rearrangement joins TRBV20-1 to TRBJ2-3, with a possible D match to TRBD2 (7 bases). Trimming pared 1 base from V and 4 bases from J, leaving 15 bases between. CDR1 is DFQATT and CDR2 is SNEGSKA in the germline V gene (reference sequence). The CDR3 loop spans 15 amino acids. This CDR3 is CSARVVRGAADTQYF. The CDR3 region has the DNA TGCAGTGCTAGAGTGGTTCGGGGGGCAGCAGATACGCAGTATTTT.

The chain links TRBV12-3 or TRBV12-4 to TRBJ2-1; 7 nucleotides line up with TRBD2. The CDR3 loop spans 17 amino acids. V lost 5 bases, J lost 0 bases, and 10 bases stayed unmatched. CDR3 DNA sequence: TGTGCCAGCAGTGGCGAGACTAGCCGAAGCTCCTACAATGAGCAGTTCTTC. Translating gives CASSGETSRSSYNEQFF.

The chain has TRBV9 and TRBJ2-3; D is unclear. The germline V gene has CDR1 SGDLS and CDR2 YYNGEE. V was trimmed by 0 bases and J by 2 bases, leaving 10 bases between them. The CDR3 sequence is 15 residues long. The CDR3 protein is CASSVGSVLTDTQYF. The CDR3, as DNA: TGTGCCAGCAGCGTAGGCTCCGTCCTCACAGATACGCAGTATTTT.

Worth noting for this clonotype: At one end, the junction sequence differs from germline, possibly due to a read error. The chain recombines TRBV5-1 with TRBJ2-7; TRBD1 agrees at 7 bases. CDR1 and CDR2 from the germline V gene are SGHRS and YFSETQ. This CDR3 has 15 amino acids. CDR3: CASSSDREASYGQYF. The CDR3 DNA follows: TGCGCCAGCAGTTCCGACAGGGAAGCCTCCTACGGGCAGTACTTC.

The chain combines TRBV30 with TRBJ2-7; the D gene is possibly TRBD2 (6 bases). V shed 0 bases and J shed 5 bases, with 14 bases lying between them. Per the germline V gene, CDR1 is GTSNPN and CDR2 is SVGIG (reference sequence). This CDR3 contains 14 residues. CDR3 amino acids: CAWSVRLVKDEQYF. The CDR3 DNA reads TGTGCCTGGAGTGTAAGACTAGTTAAAGACGAGCAGTACTTC.

Ten or more counts support this clonotype. The genes are TRBV12-3 or TRBV12-4 and TRBJ2-1; TRBD2 aligns across 12 bases. The CDR3 runs 15 residues. Germline trimming cut 5 bases from V and 6 bases from J; bases unmatched to any gene: 5. CDR3 residues: CASSPRTSGINEQFF. The CDR3 DNA is TGTGCCAGCAGTCCCCGGACTAGCGGGATCAATGAGCAGTTCTTC.

J is TRBJ2-5 and V is TRBV19, with D possibly being TRBD2 (6 bases). Germline assignment: CDR1 LNHDA and CDR2 SQIVND (reference sequence). The V and J ends lost 7 bases and 11 bases respectively, with 23 bases between them. This CDR3 comprises 14 residues. CDR3 coding DNA: TGTGCCAGTACCATAAACGGGAGACACAATGAGCAGTACTTC. Translation gives CASTINGRHNEQYF. Full variable domain (rest looked up from reference TRBV19 and TRBJ2-5): DGGITQSPKYLFRKEGQNVTLSCEQNLNHDAMYWYRQDPGQGLRLIYYSQIVNDFQKGDIAEGYSVSREKKESFPLTVTSAQKNPTAFYLCASTINGRHNEQYFGPGTRLLVL.

This chain uses TRBV12-3 or TRBV12-4 with TRBJ2-2; D remains ambiguous. This CDR3 is built from 13 residues. V shed 6 bases and J shed 4 bases, with 9 bases lying between them. CDR3 sequence (DNA): TGTGCCAGCAGGCTTAATAGCACCGGGGAGCTGTTTTTT. This translates into CASRLNSTGELFF.

This clonotype was counted between two and nine times. CDR3 region: CSARAPNSNQPQHF. The DNA for the CDR3 is TGCAGTGCTAGAGCTCCTAATAGCAATCAGCCCCAGCATTTT. The chain joins TRBV20-1 to TRBJ1-5; D gene uncertain. The CDR3 length is 14 residues. CDR1 and CDR2 from the germline V gene are DFQATT and SNEGSKA (reference sequence). V was trimmed by 1 base and J by 0 bases, leaving 7 bases between them.

The chain combines TRBV28 with TRBJ1-2, with D possibly being TRBD1 (5 bases). V lost 4 bases and J 5 bases, leaving 8 bases between the germline ends. This CDR3 contains 12 residues. Germline V lookup: CDR1 MDHEN, CDR2 SYDVKM. For the CDR3, the DNA is TGTGCCAGCAGTTGGAGGGGATATGGCTACACCTTC. Its translation is CASSWRGYGYTF.

J is TRBJ1-4 and V is TRBV7-2; D call uncertain. CDR1 and CDR2 from the germline V gene are SGHTA and FQGNSA. V gave up 1 base and J gave up 4 bases, with 7 bases separating them. CDR3 length: 14 residues. CDR3 sequence reads: CASSLGSLNEKLFF. As DNA, the CDR3 is TGTGCCAGCAGCTTAGGCAGCCTTAATGAAAAACTGTTTTTT.

The V and J genes are TRBV5-1 and TRBJ2-1, with D unclear. Germline loops: CDR1 SGHRS, CDR2 YFSETQ. This CDR3 region has 16 residues. V was shortened by 4 bases and J by 0 bases, with 14 bases between the two germline ends. The CDR3 sequence is CASSPDSWSSYNEQFF. The CDR3 DNA follows: TGCGCCAGCAGCCCCGACTCCTGGAGCTCCTACAATGAGCAGTTCTTC.

A few counts support this clonotype. CDR3 amino acids: CSVARTGASTDTQYF. As DNA, the CDR3 is TGCAGCGTTGCCCGGACAGGGGCTAGCACAGATACGCAGTATTTT. J is TRBJ2-3 and V is TRBV29-1; 9 nucleotides align to TRBD1. CDR3 length: 15 residues. Trimming cost V 4 bases and J 0 bases; bases outside gene matches: 5. CDR1 is SQVTM, CDR2 ANQGSEA, per germline.

The chain links TRBV5-1 to TRBJ2-3; 9 nucleotides agree with TRBD2. The V and J ends lost 6 bases and 0 bases, in that order; junction bases with no gene match: 8. The CDR3 has 16 amino acids. Germline V lookup: CDR1 SGHRS, CDR2 YFSETQ. CDR3 bases: TGCGCCAGCACCGTGACTAGCGGACCTAGCACAGATACGCAGTATTTT. It encodes CASTVTSGPSTDTQYF.

The V gene is TRBV27, the J gene TRBJ2-5; 11 nucleotides align to TRBD2. Germline V lookup: CDR1 MNHEY, CDR2 SMNVEV (reference sequence). The trim removed 0 bases at V and 3 bases at J, leaving 6 bases unmatched. CDR3 length equals 17 residues. CDR3 bases: TGTGCCAGCAGTTTATCCCGACTAGCGGGGTTGAAAGAGACCCAGTACTTC. Translating it yields CASSLSRLAGLKETQYF.

This chain joins TRBV7-2 and TRBJ1-1; weak D call: TRBD1 (6 bases). CDR1 is SGHTA, CDR2 FQGNSA, per germline. The CDR3 totals 15 residues. V shed 2 bases and J shed 5 bases, with 15 bases lying between them. CDR3 bases: TGTGCCAGCAGCTTACGATTAGGTCAGGGGACTGAAGCTTTCTTT. Amino acid sequence: CASSLRLGQGTEAFF. The complete variable domain, with remaining parts taken from reference TRBV7-2 and TRBJ1-1, reads GAGVSQSPSNKVTEKGKDVELRCDPISGHTALYWYRQSLGQGLEFLIYFQGNSAPDKSGLPSDRFSAERTGGSVSTLTIQRTQQEDSAVYLCASSLRLGQGTEAFFGQGTRLTVV.

This clonotype was picked up a small number of times. V gene TRBV12-3 or TRBV12-4 combines with J gene TRBJ2-7; maybe TRBD2 (5 bases). The CDR3 contains 13 residues. Trimming shortened V by 2 bases and J by 5 bases, and 10 bases separated the two germline ends. CDR3 loop: CASSLSERNEQYF. CDR3 DNA sequence: TGTGCCAGCAGTTTATCAGAGCGGAACGAGCAGTACTTC.

This clonotype was recorded a few times. The chain couples TRBV3-1 to TRBJ2-1; 9 bases fit TRBD2. After removal of 5 bases from V and 4 bases from J, the junction contained 6 bases not matched to a gene. This CDR3 comprises 15 residues. Germline V gene data show CDR1 as LGHDT and CDR2 as YNNKEL (reference sequence). The CDR3 is CASSNSGGVYNEQFF. The CDR3 DNA is TGTGCCAGCAGCAATAGCGGGGGAGTTTACAATGAGCAGTTCTTC.

V is TRBV20-1 and J is TRBJ1-4; no definite D call. The V gene's germline CDR1 is DFQATT and CDR2 SNEGSKA (reference sequence). Trimming pared 0 bases from V and 6 bases from J, leaving 5 bases between. The CDR3 extends over 12 amino acids. The DNA for the CDR3 is TGCAGTGCTAGAGATCTGGATGAAAAACTGTTTTTT. Translated: CSARDLDEKLFF.

This clonotype was counted between two and nine times. This chain uses TRBV12-3 or TRBV12-4 with TRBJ1-1; perhaps TRBD1 as D (5 bases). The length of the CDR3 is 15 residues. This CDR3 is CVEGRIPYTNTEAFF. The CDR3 region has the DNA TGTGTGGAGGGGCGGATACCTTACACGAACACTGAAGCTTTCTTT.

V usage is TRBV4-1 and J usage is TRBJ1-1; the match to TRBD1 covers 7 bases. The germline V gene has CDR1 MGHRA and CDR2 YSYEKL. With 2 bases clipped from V and 4 bases from J, the junction kept 10 bases outside the gene matches. CDR3 size: 16 residues. Here the CDR3 DNA reads TGCGCCAGCAGCCAATCCCCCTTACAGGGGCCCACTGAAGCTTTCTTT. It encodes CASSQSPLQGPTEAFF.

The chain joins TRBV20-1 to TRBJ2-1; TRBD2 matches at 7 bases. The length of the CDR3 is 14 residues. With 6 bases clipped from V and 9 bases from J, the junction kept 14 bases outside the gene matches. Germline V gene data show CDR1 as DFQATT and CDR2 as SNEGSKA (reference sequence). CDR3 DNA: TGCAGTGCGAATAGCGGGCCCCCATACGGTGAGCAGTTCTTC. It codes for CSANSGPPYGEQFF.

This clonotype was found once. The gene calls are TRBV6-6 and TRBJ1-4, with D uncertain. CDR3 size: 16 residues. CDR1 is MNHNY and CDR2 is SVGAGI in the germline V gene (reference sequence). V dropped 1 base and J dropped 4 bases, with 13 bases sitting between them. DNA for the CDR3: TGTGCCAGCAGTTACTGGTTTTGGCGTAATAATGAAAAACTGTTTTTT. Encoded protein: CASSYWFWRNNEKLFF.